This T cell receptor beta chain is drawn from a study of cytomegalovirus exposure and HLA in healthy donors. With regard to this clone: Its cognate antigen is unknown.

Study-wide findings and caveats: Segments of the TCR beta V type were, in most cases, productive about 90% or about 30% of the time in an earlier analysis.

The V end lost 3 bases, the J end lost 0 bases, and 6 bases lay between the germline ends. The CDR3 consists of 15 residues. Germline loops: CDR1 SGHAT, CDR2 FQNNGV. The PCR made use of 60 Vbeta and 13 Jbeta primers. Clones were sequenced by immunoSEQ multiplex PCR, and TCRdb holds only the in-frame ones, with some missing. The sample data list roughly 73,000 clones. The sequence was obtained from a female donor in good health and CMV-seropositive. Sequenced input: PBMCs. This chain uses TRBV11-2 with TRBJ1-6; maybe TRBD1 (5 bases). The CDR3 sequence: CASSLTDSYNSPLHF. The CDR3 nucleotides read TGTGCCAGCAGCTTGACAGACTCCTATAATTCACCCCTCCACTTT.